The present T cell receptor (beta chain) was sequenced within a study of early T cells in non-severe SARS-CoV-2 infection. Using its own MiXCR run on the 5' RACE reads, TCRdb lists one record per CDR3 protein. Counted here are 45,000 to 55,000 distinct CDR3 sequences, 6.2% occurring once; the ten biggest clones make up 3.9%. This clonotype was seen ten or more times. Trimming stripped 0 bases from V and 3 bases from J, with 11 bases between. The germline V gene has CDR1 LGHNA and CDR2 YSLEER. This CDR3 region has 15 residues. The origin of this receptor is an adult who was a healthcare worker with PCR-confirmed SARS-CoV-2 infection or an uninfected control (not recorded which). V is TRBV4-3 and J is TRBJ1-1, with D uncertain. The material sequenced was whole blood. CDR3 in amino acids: CASSQDPWRDTEAFF. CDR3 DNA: TGCGCCAGCAGCCAAGACCCCTGGCGGGACACTGAAGCTTTCTTT.